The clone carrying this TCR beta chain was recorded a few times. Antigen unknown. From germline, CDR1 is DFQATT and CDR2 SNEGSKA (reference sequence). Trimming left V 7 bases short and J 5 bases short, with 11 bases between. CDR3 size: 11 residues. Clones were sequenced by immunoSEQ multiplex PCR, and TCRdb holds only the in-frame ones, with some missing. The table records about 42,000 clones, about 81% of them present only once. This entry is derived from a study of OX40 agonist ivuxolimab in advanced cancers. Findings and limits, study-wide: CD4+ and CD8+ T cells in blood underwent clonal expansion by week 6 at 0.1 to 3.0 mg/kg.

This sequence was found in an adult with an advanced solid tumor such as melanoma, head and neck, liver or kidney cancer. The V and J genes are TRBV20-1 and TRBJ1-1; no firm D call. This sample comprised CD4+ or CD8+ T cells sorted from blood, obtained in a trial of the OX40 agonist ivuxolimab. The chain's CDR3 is CSVKPRTEAFF. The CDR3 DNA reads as TGCAGTGTCAAACCGAGAACTGAAGCTTTCTTT.